The present T cell receptor beta chain was sequenced within a study of cytomegalovirus exposure and HLA in healthy donors. The overall study: Out of about 170 million T cells, an earlier analysis found around 110 million unique TCR beta sequences in total. The study, taken as a whole, reports: The majority of TCR sequences were rare, yet some public TCRs appeared in many donors. Per a prior analysis, the majority of TCR beta V segments were productive roughly 87% or roughly 30% of the time.

Germline loops: CDR1 MNHEY, CDR2 SVGAGI. Trimming cost V 6 bases and J 1 base, with 12 bases left between them. CDR3 length equals 14 residues. Researchers ran the PCR with 60 Vbeta and 13 Jbeta primers. Clones were read by immunoSEQ multiplex PCR, and TCRdb kept only the in-frame ones, dropping some. Of over 150,000 clones in the sample, over 70% were seen once. For this clone: The antigen remains unidentified.

The receptor was isolated from a man aged 25 to 45 in good health and CMV-seronegative. Input material: PBMCs. V gene TRBV6-5 combines with J gene TRBJ1-2; D perhaps matches TRBD1 (5 bases). This CDR3 reads CASRRLTVNYGYTF. In DNA, the CDR3 is TGTGCCAGCAGACGACTGACAGTTAACTATGGCTACACCTTC.